The rows below give T cell receptor beta chains drawn from one sample of a study. TCRdb re-analysed the 5' RACE reads in MiXCR, keeping a single row per CDR3 protein. The sample yields tens of thousands of distinct CDR3 sequences, around 30% seen once. The sample was memory CD4+ T cells sorted from a lymph node. The receptors come from a female donor with breast cancer. Both conserved end residues are part of each CDR3. A D gene is named only where the DNA matches it firmly. The size entry is marked missing in some rows and otherwise reads once, few, many or a size class.

clone_size j_call v_call d_call cdr3_aa cdr3_nt
few TRBJ2-3 TRBV6-5 . CASTGLRTDTQYF TGTGCCAGCACTGGACTAAGAACAGATACGCAGTATTTT
. TRBJ2-5 TRBV6-2/TRBV6-3 TRBD2 CASSIGTSVRETQYF TGTGCCAGCAGTATCGGGACTAGCGTAAGGGAGACCCAGTACTTC
. TRBJ1-3 TRBV5-1 TRBD1 CASSLAGQDTGNTIYF TGCGCCAGCAGCTTGGCGGGACAGGACACTGGAAACACCATATATTTT
. TRBJ2-1 TRBV5-4 . CASSLSWSGDRYNEQFF TGTGCCAGCAGCTTGTCCTGGTCCGGGGACCGATACAATGAGCAGTTCTTC
few TRBJ2-3 TRBV10-1 . CASSALQIGRTDTQYF TGCGCCAGCAGTGCCCTCCAGATCGGCCGCACAGATACGCAGTATTTT
few TRBJ2-6 TRBV4-1 TRBD2 CASSRGGFLPGANVLTF TGCGCCAGCAGCCGGGGAGGGTTTCTCCCCGGGGCCAACGTCCTGACTTTC
. TRBJ2-6 TRBV5-1 . CASSLATSGANVLTF TGCGCCAGCAGCCTTGCAACGTCTGGGGCCAACGTCCTGACTTTC
. TRBJ2-4 TRBV6-5 TRBD2 CATQTSGRDIQYF TGTGCCACCCAGACTAGCGGGAGGGACATTCAGTACTTC
few TRBJ1-4 TRBV7-6 . CASSGPQGEKLFF TGTGCCAGCAGCGGACCGCAGGGTGAAAAACTGTTTTTT
few TRBJ2-1 TRBV7-3 . CASSLVGSSYNEQFF TGTGCCAGCAGCTTAGTCGGGAGCTCCTACAATGAGCAGTTCTTC
few TRBJ1-2 TRBV5-1 . CASSLDGRADYGYTF TGCGCCAGCAGCTTGGATGGCAGGGCGGACTATGGCTACACCTTC
. TRBJ2-1 TRBV7-9 TRBD2 CASIISGAGNEQFF TGTGCCAGCATAATTAGCGGGGCGGGCAATGAGCAGTTCTTC
. TRBJ2-1 TRBV6-5 TRBD2 CASSYSGGSSYNEQFF TGTGCCAGCAGTTACTCCGGCGGGAGCTCCTACAATGAGCAGTTCTTC
few TRBJ2-2 TRBV7-3 TRBD1 CASSLRQGNTGELFF TGTGCCAGCAGCTTAAGACAGGGAAACACCGGGGAGCTGTTTTTT
many TRBJ2-7 TRBV28 TRBD2 CASSRTSGSLLEQYF TGTGCCAGCAGCCGAACTAGCGGGAGCCTACTGGAGCAGTACTTC
. TRBJ2-5 TRBV6-1 . CASRAENQETQYF TGTGCCAGCAGGGCGGAGAACCAAGAGACCCAGTACTTC
few TRBJ2-3 TRBV6-2/TRBV6-3 . CASSIPTGSTDTQYF TGTGCCAGCAGTATCCCGACAGGAAGCACAGATACGCAGTATTTT
few TRBJ1-5 TRBV6-5 . CASRDGPLGNQPQHF TGTGCCAGTCGGGACGGACCTTTGGGCAATCAGCCCCAGCATTTT
. TRBJ1-3 TRBV5-1 . CASSLDLSGNTIHF TGCGCCAGCAGCTTGGACCTCTCTGGAAACACCATACATTTT
few TRBJ2-3 TRBV7-2 . CASSPRPGTDTQYF TGTGCCAGCAGTCCCCGCCCCGGCACAGATACGCAGTATTTT
few TRBJ1-5 TRBV5-1 TRBD1 CASSTGDGRNQPQHF TGCGCCAGCAGCACAGGGGACGGCCGCAATCAGCCCCAGCATTTT
. TRBJ2-2 TRBV4-3 . CASSKAASTGELFF TGCGCCAGCAGCAAAGCGGCGTCCACCGGGGAGCTGTTTTTT
. TRBJ2-3 TRBV4-3 TRBD2 CASSQVSPSGSTDTQYF TGCGCCAGCAGCCAAGTGTCCCCTAGCGGGAGCACAGATACGCAGTATTTT
few TRBJ1-1 TRBV7-9 TRBD1 CASSPSPTGPYTEAFF TGTGCCAGCAGCCCTAGCCCGACAGGGCCGTACACTGAAGCTTTCTTT
. TRBJ2-7 TRBV7-9 . CTSSPPRHSYEQYF TGTACCAGCAGCCCACCCCGACACTCCTACGAGCAGTACTTC
. TRBJ2-1 TRBV4-1 . CASSQDSGNEQFF TGCGCCAGCAGCCAAGATTCGGGGAATGAGCAGTTCTTC
. TRBJ2-3 TRBV5-6 . CASKVEVVGKPDTQYF TGTGCCAGCAAGGTGGAGGTAGTGGGGAAACCCGATACGCAGTATTTT
. TRBJ2-5 TRBV7-6 . CASSSGDGEQETQYF TGTGCCAGCAGCTCCGGGGACGGTGAACAAGAGACCCAGTACTTC
. TRBJ1-6 TRBV20-1 TRBD1 CSARDSGLGTGINSPLHF TGCAGTGCTAGAGATAGTGGGTTGGGGACAGGGATTAATTCACCCCTCCACTTT
. TRBJ1-5 TRBV4-1 . CASSQASSHQPQHF TGCGCCAGCAGCCAAGCAAGTAGCCATCAGCCCCAGCATTTT
few TRBJ2-1 TRBV20-1 TRBD2 CSARSLAGDWNEQFF TGCAGTGCTAGGTCACTAGCGGGAGATTGGAATGAGCAGTTCTTC
few TRBJ2-7 TRBV7-2 . CASSPDFSSYEQYF TGTGCCAGCAGCCCGGACTTTAGCTCCTACGAGCAGTACTTC
. TRBJ2-2 TRBV7-9 . CARPGQNTGELFF TGTGCCCGCCCGGGACAAAACACCGGGGAGCTGTTTTTT
. TRBJ1-1 TRBV14 . CASSQLNTEAFF TGTGCCAGCAGCCAGTTGAACACTGAAGCTTTCTTT
many TRBJ2-1 TRBV6-2/TRBV6-3 TRBD2 CASSFTSGRAGEQFF TGTGCCAGCAGTTTTACTAGCGGGAGGGCCGGGGAGCAGTTCTTC
few TRBJ2-1 TRBV5-5 . CASSPPSSYNEQFF TGTGCCAGCAGCCCCCCTAGCTCCTACAATGAGCAGTTCTTC
. TRBJ2-1 TRBV5-1 TRBD1 CASSLQGVGSNEQFF TGCGCCAGCAGCTTACAGGGGGTAGGGAGCAATGAGCAGTTCTTC
many TRBJ2-2 TRBV5-1 TRBD1 CASSYRQGWTGELFF TGCGCCAGCAGCTACCGACAGGGGTGGACCGGGGAGCTGTTTTTT
. TRBJ2-4 TRBV28 TRBD1 CASSWTGNKNIQYF TGTGCCAGCAGTTGGACAGGGAATAAAAACATTCAGTACTTC
. TRBJ1-5 TRBV7-6 . CASSLEGSGNQPQHF TGTGCCAGCAGCTTAGAGGGTTCGGGAAATCAGCCCCAGCATTTT
. TRBJ2-6 TRBV12-3/TRBV12-4 . CASTDSSGANVLTF TGTGCCAGCACCGACAGCTCTGGGGCCAACGTCCTGACTTTC
few TRBJ1-6 TRBV5-1 . CASSDGIQGSPLHF TGCGCCAGCAGCGACGGGATACAAGGATCACCCCTCCACTTT